The 29 T cell receptor beta chains below all came from one sample that was sequenced in a study of CD4 T cells in relation to SARS-CoV-2 and coronaviruses. TCRdb keeps only in-frame clones here, not all; method: immunoSEQ multiplex PCR. This sample has approximately 20,000 clones; just over 65% occur once, and the top ten carry around 17%. CD4+ T cells from unexposed donors were obtained before the COVID-19 pandemic (2011-2018). Isolation of CD4+ T cells took place after approximately eleven days in culture. Their antigens are not known. What was sequenced was CD4+ T cells from PBMCs, cultured in vitro. Every receptor here comes from a human donor in good health.

V and J are TRBV18 and TRBJ1-1; D call uncertain. CDR1 and CDR2 (germline): KGHSH, LQKENI. The CDR3 totals 14 residues. V shed 0 bases and J shed 1 base, with 6 bases lying between them. In DNA, the CDR3 is TGTGCCAGCTCACCACCGAACGGGAACACTGAAGCTTTCTTT. Protein product: CASSPPNGNTEAFF. Filled out from reference TRBV18 and TRBJ1-1, the complete variable domain reads NAGVMQNPRHLVRRRGQEARLRCSPMKGHSHVYWYRQLPEEGLKFMVYLQKENIIDESGMPKERFSAEFPKEGPSILRIQQVVRGDSAAYFCASSPPNGNTEAFFGQGTRLTVV.

The V and J genes are TRBV11-1 and TRBJ2-3, with 10 nucleotides matching TRBD2. Trimming at V came to 4 bases and at J to 4 bases, leaving 8 bases not matched to a gene. CDR1 is SGHAT, CDR2 FQDESV, per germline (reference sequence). This CDR3 comprises 16 residues. The CDR3 here is CASSYLGAGGADTQYF. CDR3 DNA: TGTGCCAGCAGCTACCTAGGAGCGGGAGGGGCAGATACGCAGTATTTT.

The CDR3 DNA reads as TGTGCCAGTATTCCGGAACCGACGTATTCTAGCAATCAGCCCCAGCATTTT. It is translated as CASIPEPTYSSNQPQHF. The chain couples TRBV7-2 to TRBJ1-5; D unclear. V shed 9 bases and J shed 0 bases, with 21 bases lying between them. The CDR3 spans 17 residues. Per the germline V gene, CDR1 is SGHTA and CDR2 is FQGNSA.

This clone was observed a few times. The genes are TRBV5-1 and TRBJ1-6; D gene uncertain. Germline V gene lookup returns CDR1 SGHRS and CDR2 YFSETQ. V was trimmed by 4 bases and J by 0 bases, leaving 8 bases between them. This CDR3 has 15 residues. The CDR3 DNA reads as TGCGCCAGCAGCGGCGAAGGCTCCTATAATTCACCCCTCCACTTT. It specifies CASSGEGSYNSPLHF.

As regards this clone: At the DNA level, this CDR3 is encoded by other sequences in the same sample as well. This rearrangement joins TRBV2 to TRBJ2-1, with 9 bases fitting TRBD2. V was pared by 0 bases and J by 1 base, with 1 base of the junction left unmatched. This CDR3 spans 16 amino acids. In germline, CDR1 is SNHLY, CDR2 FYNNEI. CDR3 amino acids: CASSEASGRSYNEQFF. The DNA for the CDR3 is TGTGCCAGCAGTGAAGCTAGCGGGAGATCCTACAATGAGCAGTTCTTC.

The V and J genes are TRBV2 and TRBJ2-1; TRBD2 agrees at 7 bases. The CDR3 is 15 amino acids. V was pared by 6 bases and J by 6 bases, with 11 bases of the junction left unmatched. CDR1 is SNHLY and CDR2 is FYNNEI in the germline V gene. CDR3 protein: CASRATSSGGNEQFF. The CDR3 nucleotides read TGTGCCAGCAGGGCGACTAGCTCGGGGGGCAATGAGCAGTTCTTC.

The chain joins TRBV12-3 or TRBV12-4 to TRBJ1-1; TRBD1 might be the D (5 bases). This CDR3 region has 12 residues. Between the trimmed V and J ends, which lost 3 bases and 5 bases, there was a span of 7 bases. In nucleotides, the CDR3 is TGTGCCAGCAGTTTTGGGGGGACTGAAGCTTTCTTT. Protein product: CASSFGGTEAFF.

The chain is built from TRBV13 and TRBJ2-7, with TRBD1 matching 8 bases. The trim removed 4 bases at V and 2 bases at J, leaving 16 bases unmatched. In germline, CDR1 is PRHDT, CDR2 FYEKMQ (reference sequence). The length of the CDR3 is 18 residues. CDR3 amino acids: CASSSYTPGQDFTYEQYF. DNA for the CDR3: TGTGCCAGCAGCTCGTACACTCCGGGACAGGATTTTACCTACGAGCAGTACTTC.

This clone showed up just a few times. The chain combines TRBV5-1 with TRBJ2-2, with 10 bases that match TRBD2. Germline V gene lookup returns CDR1 SGHRS and CDR2 YFSETQ. J gave up 4 bases and V 0 bases, and 0 bases lay outside the gene matches. CDR3 length: 15 amino acids. The CDR3 loop reads CASSLASGGTGELFF. The CDR3, as DNA: TGCGCCAGCAGCTTGGCTAGCGGGGGCACCGGGGAGCTGTTTTTT.

DNA of the CDR3: TGTGCCAGCAGTTTAGTGGCGTCGACTGAAAAACTGTTTTTT. Its translation is CASSLVASTEKLFF. The chain couples TRBV27 to TRBJ1-4; D not certain. Trimming pared 2 bases from V and 7 bases from J, leaving 11 bases between. Germline-derived CDR1 and CDR2 are MNHEY and SMNVEV (reference sequence). This CDR3 region has 14 residues.

The table lists this clone with a few counts. The V gene is TRBV7-9, the J gene TRBJ1-4; TRBD1 aligns across 7 bases. The V gene's germline CDR1 is SEHNR and CDR2 FQNEAQ (reference sequence). CDR3 length: 14 residues. V lost 4 bases to trimming and J lost 6 bases; unmatched junction nucleotides: 5. For the CDR3, the DNA is TGTGCCAGCAGCTACGGGACAGAGGATGAAAAACTGTTTTTT. This gives the protein CASSYGTEDEKLFF.

This rearrangement joins TRBV18 to TRBJ2-2; D remains unclear. The CDR3 is 15 amino acids. Germline CDR1 and CDR2: KGHSH and LQKENI. The V and J ends lost 3 bases and 0 bases respectively, with 8 bases between them. The CDR3: CASSPVGTNTGELFF. The CDR3 DNA sequence: TGTGCCAGCTCACCGGTGGGGACGAACACCGGGGAGCTGTTTTTT. Full variable domain (rest looked up from reference TRBV18 and TRBJ2-2): NAGVMQNPRHLVRRRGQEARLRCSPMKGHSHVYWYRQLPEEGLKFMVYLQKENIIDESGMPKERFSAEFPKEGPSILRIQQVVRGDSAAYFCASSPVGTNTGELFFGEGSRLTVL.

V is TRBV30 and J is TRBJ1-1; no reliable D call. Germline loops: CDR1 GTSNPN, CDR2 SVGIG (reference sequence). The V end lost 3 bases, the J end lost 1 base, and 6 bases lay between the germline ends. This CDR3 has 12 residues. CDR3 protein: CAWRRRNTEAFF. For the CDR3, the DNA is TGTGCCTGGAGAAGACGGAACACTGAAGCTTTCTTT.

The V gene is TRBV7-2, the J gene TRBJ2-7; possibly TRBD2 for D (6 bases). In germline, CDR1 is SGHTA, CDR2 FQGNSA. Trimming took 0 bases from V and 4 from J, leaving 13 bases between them. The CDR3 consists of 15 residues. The CDR3 loop is CASSLAAGGTYEQYF. The CDR3 bases are TGTGCCAGCAGCTTAGCAGCGGGCGGGACTTACGAGCAGTACTTC.

The genes are TRBV5-1 and TRBJ1-6, with D uncertain. Germline assignment: CDR1 SGHRS and CDR2 YFSETQ. The CDR3 spans 15 residues. Trimming left V 0 bases short and J 10 bases short, with 14 bases between. In DNA form, the CDR3 reads TGCGCCAGCAGCTTGGAAGGCAACGGCGACTCACCCCTCCACTTT. It is translated as CASSLEGNGDSPLHF.

About this clone: Other DNA sequences in the same sample also yield this CDR3. The V gene is TRBV27, the J gene TRBJ2-6, with D maybe TRBD2 (5 bases). The CDR3 covers 15 residues. The germline gives CDR1 MNHEY, CDR2 SMNVEV (reference sequence). V gave up 6 bases and J gave up 3 bases, with 12 bases separating them. Here the CDR3 DNA reads TGTGCCAGCAGACCCCGAGGGAGTGGGGCCAACGTCCTGACTTTC. Translated, it gives CASRPRGSGANVLTF.

The chain uses TRBV15 and TRBJ2-4, with D perhaps given as TRBD1 or TRBD2 (6 bases each). The CDR3 is made up of 16 amino acids. Germline CDR1 LNHNV, CDR2 YYDKDF (reference sequence). V gave up 0 bases and J gave up 0 bases, with 9 bases separating them. CDR3 residues: CATSREGGRAKNIQYF. CDR3 sequence (DNA): TGTGCCACCAGCAGAGAAGGGGGGCGAGCCAAAAACATTCAGTACTTC.

The V and J genes are TRBV7-2 and TRBJ2-3; 9 bases line up with TRBD2. The CDR3 has 16 amino acids. Trimming took 1 base from V and 2 from J; bases not matched to a gene: 4. Germline V gene lookup returns CDR1 SGHTA and CDR2 FQGNSA. CDR3 DNA: TGTGCCAGCAGCTTAGACCCTAGCGGGGTCACAGATACGCAGTATTTT. This sequence encodes CASSLDPSGVTDTQYF.

The chain employs TRBV12-3 or TRBV12-4 and TRBJ1-2; D is possibly TRBD1 (5 bases). The V and J ends lost 6 bases and 7 bases respectively, with 15 bases between them. CDR3 size: 13 residues. This chain's CDR3 is CASSPGGFGGYTF. CDR3 DNA sequence: TGTGCCAGCAGCCCCGGGGGGTTTGGTGGCTACACCTTC.

V and J are TRBV18 and TRBJ1-2, with D perhaps matching TRBD1 (5 bases). The CDR3 has 13 residues. The V gene's germline CDR1 is KGHSH and CDR2 LQKENI. V gave up 6 bases and J gave up 3 bases, with 11 bases separating them. CDR3 bases: TGTGCCAGCTCGGCGACAGAGCACTATGGCTACACCTTC. This sequence encodes CASSATEHYGYTF.

The rearrangement links TRBV20-1 to TRBJ2-5; possible D gene TRBD2, 5 bases. There are 11 residues in the CDR3. CDR1 is DFQATT, CDR2 SNEGSKA, per germline (reference sequence). Trimming cost V 3 bases and J 7 bases, with 9 bases left between them. CDR3 bases: TGCAGTGCTAGGGTTGGAGGGACCCAGTACTTC. Its translation is CSARVGGTQYF.

The chain links TRBV4-1 to TRBJ2-1, with 12 bases lining up with TRBD2. The CDR3 loop spans 15 amino acids. V was clipped by 2 bases and J by 6 bases; unmatched bases: 2. Germline CDR1 reads MGHRA; CDR2 reads YSYEKL. The CDR3 reads CASSQLAGGGNEQFF. CDR3 DNA sequence: TGCGCCAGCAGCCAACTAGCGGGGGGGGGCAATGAGCAGTTCTTC.

The chain's CDR3 is CASSRSGTPYNQPQHF. CDR3 DNA sequence: TGTGCCAGCAGTCGATCCGGGACACCCTATAATCAGCCCCAGCATTTT. The chain combines TRBV27 with TRBJ1-5; perhaps TRBD1 as D (6 bases). The V end was cut by 5 bases, the J end by 4 bases, with 18 bases between. CDR3 size: 16 residues. Germline V gives CDR1 MNHEY, CDR2 SMNVEV (reference sequence).

The chain combines TRBV13 with TRBJ2-3; TRBD2 is a possible D gene (7 bases). Germline V lookup: CDR1 PRHDT, CDR2 FYEKMQ (reference sequence). Trimming pared 1 base from V and 1 base from J, leaving 21 bases between. The CDR3 length is 19 residues. The CDR3 loop reads CASSLEGFGSGTRTDTQYF. The CDR3 DNA reads as TGTGCCAGCAGCTTAGAGGGGTTCGGGAGCGGGACACGCACAGATACGCAGTATTTT. The entire variable domain, with the rest obtained from reference TRBV13 and TRBJ2-3, is as follows: AAGVIQSPRHLIKEKRETATLKCYPIPRHDTVYWYQQGPGQDPQFLISFYEKMQSDKGSIPDRFSAQQFSDYHSELNMSSLELGDSALYFCASSLEGFGSGTRTDTQYFGPGTRLTVL.

This clone came up a few times. The gene calls are TRBV5-4 and TRBJ2-5; D is possibly TRBD1 (6 bases). The V gene lost 4 bases and the J gene lost 3 bases, with 10 bases spanning the gap. The CDR3 consists of 13 residues. Germline CDR1 SGHNT, CDR2 YYREEE (reference sequence). CDR3 bases: TGTGCCAGCAGCACCCGACAGGAAGAGACCCAGTACTTC. Protein product: CASSTRQEETQYF.

The chain employs TRBV5-8 and TRBJ2-5; D unresolved. This CDR3 contains 14 residues. Germline CDR1 reads SGHTS; CDR2 reads YDEGEE. Trimming left V 1 base short and J 5 bases short, with 12 bases between. The CDR3 region has the DNA TGTGCCAGCAGCTTGCCCGCGGTCCGGGAGACCCAGTACTTC. It yields the protein CASSLPAVRETQYF.

V and J are TRBV6-5 and TRBJ1-2; D is undetermined. The ends were cut back, 6 bases at V and 7 bases at J, with 15 bases in the middle. CDR1 is MNHEY and CDR2 is SVGAGI in the germline V gene. The CDR3 has 13 residues. CDR3 sequence: CASSLTAVSGYTF. Written as DNA, the CDR3 is TGTGCCAGCAGCCTTACCGCGGTTAGTGGCTACACCTTC.

This clone was counted once. V is TRBV7-8 and J is TRBJ2-7, with D tentatively TRBD1 (5 bases). V lost 3 bases and J 7 bases, leaving 19 bases between the germline ends. The V gene's germline CDR1 is SGHVS and CDR2 FQNEAQ. CDR3 length: 15 residues. The CDR3 region is CASSLVAGRGGEQYF. In DNA form, the CDR3 reads TGTGCCAGCAGCTTGGTTGCAGGGCGCGGTGGGGAGCAGTACTTC.

This clone appeared once. The J gene is TRBJ1-4, the V gene TRBV29-1, with TRBD1 identical over 10 bases. The CDR3 spans 16 residues. The germline V gene has CDR1 SQVTM and CDR2 ANQGSEA. The J segment lost 0 bases and the V segment lost 5 bases, leaving 6 bases of the junction unmatched. In DNA, the CDR3 is TGCAGCGTTTGGGACAGGGGACATGCAACTAATGAAAAACTGTTTTTT. This encodes CSVWDRGHATNEKLFF.